A selection of T cell receptor beta chains follows, all from one sample in a study of TIL therapy for anti-PD-1-resistant metastatic lung cancer. The table came from immunoSEQ multiplex PCR; TCRdb's copy has only in-frame clones and leaves some out. Here the sample spans 45,000 to 75,000 clones, around 69% being singletons. Here the sequenced sample was blood, taken at baseline. The receptors were gathered from a person aged 25-80 years with non-small cell lung cancer. Both conserved end residues are part of each CDR3. A D gene is named only where the DNA matches it firmly. Part of the rows lack a size; the others show once, few, many or a class for expanded clones.

CDR3aa	CDR3nt	abundance	d_gene	v_gene	j_gene	len
CASSIRVAGAYNEQFF	TGTGCCAGTAGTATCCGAGTAGCGGGAGCCTACAATGAGCAGTTCTTC	.	TRBD2	TRBV19	TRBJ2-1	16
CASSKGFTQGRTYEQYF	TGTGCCAGCAGCAAAGGGTTTACACAGGGTAGGACCTACGAGCAGTACTTC	few	.	TRBV21-1	TRBJ2-7	17
CATSGDIGADTQYF	TGTGCCACCAGCGGGGACATAGGGGCAGATACGCAGTATTTT	once	.	TRBV15	TRBJ2-3	14
CASSQAWAGELFF	TGTGCCAGCAGCCAGGCTTGGGCTGGGGAGCTGTTTTTT	.	.	TRBV7-3	TRBJ2-2	13
CASSPQLAGDDEQFF	TGTGCCAGCTCACCACAGCTAGCGGGAGATGATGAGCAGTTCTTC	once	TRBD2	TRBV18	TRBJ2-1	15
CASSLEGGGNQPQHF	TGCGCCAGCAGTTTAGAGGGCGGGGGCAATCAGCCCCAGCATTTT	.	.	TRBV5-1	TRBJ1-5	15
CASSFGTSGYEQYF	TGTGCCAGCAGTTTTGGGACTAGCGGCTACGAGCAGTACTTC	.	TRBD2	TRBV28	TRBJ2-7	14
CASSQHSRELGMDTQYF	TGTGCCAGCAGTCAGCACTCTAGGGAGCTGGGTATGGATACGCAGTATTTT	.	.	TRBV2	TRBJ2-3	17
CATSRDRKVLSSYNEQFF	TGTGCCACCAGCAGAGATCGGAAGGTCCTAAGCTCCTACAATGAGCAGTTCTTC	.	.	TRBV15	TRBJ2-1	18
CASSQGETGAGKLFF	TGCGCCAGCAGCCAAGGCGAGACAGGGGCTGGGAAACTGTTTTTT	few	TRBD1	TRBV4-1	TRBJ1-4	15
CAWSVAGGETQYF	TGTGCCTGGAGTGTTGCAGGAGGAGAGACCCAGTACTTC	.	.	TRBV30	TRBJ2-5	13
CASSDSTSGQETQYF	TGTGCCAGCAGTGATAGTACTAGCGGTCAAGAGACCCAGTACTTC	.	TRBD2	TRBV9	TRBJ2-5	15
CASSQDSGDGYTF	TGTGCCAGCAGCCAAGATTCAGGGGATGGCTACACCTTC	.	.	TRBV4-2	TRBJ1-2	13
CASSYRSGGTGFEQYF	TGTGCCAGCAGTTACCGCTCGGGAGGAACTGGGTTTGAGCAGTACTTC	.	TRBD2	TRBV6-5	TRBJ2-7	16
CASSLGDNSGNTIYF	TGCGCCAGCAGCTTGGGGGACAATTCTGGAAACACCATATATTTT	.	.	TRBV5-1	TRBJ1-3	15
CASSYSLITTNYGYTF	TGTGCCAGCAGTTACTCTCTGATCACTACTAACTATGGCTACACCTTC	.	.	TRBV6-5	TRBJ1-2	16
CASSQGLQWADEKLFF	TGTGCCAGCAGCCAAGGGCTCCAGTGGGCCGATGAAAAACTGTTTTTT	.	.	TRBV4-2	TRBJ1-4	16
CASTGTGAYGYTF	TGTGCCAGCACTGGGACAGGGGCCTATGGCTACACCTTC	.	TRBD1	TRBV2	TRBJ1-2	13
CASSPNAVSEQYF	TGTGCCAGCAGCCCCAACGCGGTCAGCGAGCAGTACTTC	.	.	TRBV6-1	TRBJ2-7	13
CASSGGTSGRAVETQYF	TGTGCCAGCAGTGGCGGGACTAGCGGGAGGGCCGTGGAGACCCAGTACTTC	few	TRBD2	TRBV2	TRBJ2-5	17
CASAGTSGHMGTQYF	TGTGCCAGCGCAGGGACTAGTGGGCATATGGGTACGCAGTATTTT	.	TRBD2	TRBV6-1	TRBJ2-3	15
CASRDRDRGEKLFF	TGTGCCAGCAGAGACCGGGACAGGGGTGAAAAACTGTTTTTT	.	TRBD1	TRBV7-9	TRBJ1-4	14
CASSPSSGTYEQYF	TGTGCCAGCAGCCCTTCTAGCGGGACCTACGAGCAGTACTTC	.	TRBD2	TRBV9	TRBJ2-7	14
CASRSQGLAKNIQYF	TGTGCCAGCAGATCTCAGGGGCTAGCCAAAAACATTCAGTACTTC	few	.	TRBV2	TRBJ2-4	15
CASSVAGGREKLFF	TGTGCCAGCAGCGTAGCAGGGGGGAGAGAAAAACTGTTTTTT	few	TRBD1	TRBV9	TRBJ1-4	14
CASTRDRMDGYTF	TGTGCCAGCACCCGGGACAGGATGGACGGCTACACCTTC	few	TRBD1	TRBV11-3	TRBJ1-2	13
CATSRNTGTSVREQFF	TGTGCCACCAGCAGAAACACCGGGACTAGCGTCCGTGAGCAGTTCTTC	.	TRBD2	TRBV15	TRBJ2-1	16
CASSLAGGNEAFF	TGTGCCAGCAGCTTGGCGGGGGGAAATGAAGCTTTCTTT	.	.	TRBV5-4	TRBJ1-1	13
CASSYDGAQYF	TGTGCCAGCAGTTACGATGGGGCCCAGTACTTC	.	.	TRBV6-5	TRBJ2-7	11
CASLGVEAFF	TGTGCCAGCCTCGGGGTTGAAGCTTTCTTT	few	.	TRBV6-6	TRBJ1-1	10
CASSLLRGAKNIQYF	TGTGCCAGCAGCTTACTGAGGGGAGCCAAAAACATTCAGTACTTC	.	.	TRBV7-2	TRBJ2-4	15
CASSLAPTTNEKLFF	TGCGCCAGCAGCTTGGCCCCGACAACTAATGAAAAACTGTTTTTT	.	.	TRBV5-1	TRBJ1-4	15
CAWFVGPPRETQYF	TGTGCCTGGTTTGTCGGGCCTCCACGAGAGACCCAGTACTTC	.	.	TRBV30	TRBJ2-5	14
CASSFNGESSYNEQFF	TGTGCCAGCAGCTTTAACGGGGAGAGCTCCTACAATGAGCAGTTCTTC	few	.	TRBV27	TRBJ2-1	16
CASSIKTSDSGANVLTF	TGTGCCAGCAGCATCAAGACTAGTGATTCTGGGGCCAACGTCCTGACTTTC	.	.	TRBV7-9	TRBJ2-6	17
CASSLATDQETQYF	TGCGCCAGCAGCTTGGCCACAGACCAAGAGACCCAGTACTTC	.	.	TRBV5-1	TRBJ2-5	14
CASSLHGDGYTF	TGTGCCAGCAGCTTACATGGGGATGGCTACACCTTC	.	.	TRBV7-2	TRBJ1-2	12